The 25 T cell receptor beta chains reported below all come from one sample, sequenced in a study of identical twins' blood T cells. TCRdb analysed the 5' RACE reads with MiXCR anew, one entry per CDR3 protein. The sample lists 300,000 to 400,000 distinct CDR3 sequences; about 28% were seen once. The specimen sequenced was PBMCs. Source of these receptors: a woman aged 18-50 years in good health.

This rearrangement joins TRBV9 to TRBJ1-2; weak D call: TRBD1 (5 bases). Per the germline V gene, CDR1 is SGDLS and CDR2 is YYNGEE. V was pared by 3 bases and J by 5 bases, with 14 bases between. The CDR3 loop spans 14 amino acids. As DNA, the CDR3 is TGTGCCAGCAGCGCCTCCGGGACGGAATATGGCTACACCTTC. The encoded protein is CASSASGTEYGYTF.

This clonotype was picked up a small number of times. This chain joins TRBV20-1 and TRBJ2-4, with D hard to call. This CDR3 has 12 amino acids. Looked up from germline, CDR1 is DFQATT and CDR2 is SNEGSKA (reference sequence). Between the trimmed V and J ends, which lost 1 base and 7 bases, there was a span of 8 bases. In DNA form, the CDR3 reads TGCAGTGCTAGAGGCAGTCGGAACATTCAGTACTTC. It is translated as CSARGSRNIQYF.

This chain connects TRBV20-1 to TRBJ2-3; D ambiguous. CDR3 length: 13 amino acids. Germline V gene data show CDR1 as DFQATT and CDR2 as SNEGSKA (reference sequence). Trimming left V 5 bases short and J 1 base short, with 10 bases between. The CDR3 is CSAPLGRTDTQYF. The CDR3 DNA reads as TGCAGTGCTCCTCTTGGGCGCACAGATACGCAGTATTTT.

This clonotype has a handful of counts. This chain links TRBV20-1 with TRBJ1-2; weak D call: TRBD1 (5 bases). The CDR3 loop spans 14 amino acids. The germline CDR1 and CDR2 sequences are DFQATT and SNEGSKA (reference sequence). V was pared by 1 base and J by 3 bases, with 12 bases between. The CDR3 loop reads CSARGPRGDYGYTF. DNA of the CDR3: TGCAGTGCTAGAGGCCCACGGGGGGACTATGGCTACACCTTC.

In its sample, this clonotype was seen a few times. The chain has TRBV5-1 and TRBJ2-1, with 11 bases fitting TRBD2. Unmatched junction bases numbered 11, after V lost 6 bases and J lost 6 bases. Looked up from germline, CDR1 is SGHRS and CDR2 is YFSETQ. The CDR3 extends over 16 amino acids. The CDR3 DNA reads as TGCGCCAGCAAGGTTGGGACTAGCGGTGCTATCAATGAGCAGTTCTTC. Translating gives CASKVGTSGAINEQFF.

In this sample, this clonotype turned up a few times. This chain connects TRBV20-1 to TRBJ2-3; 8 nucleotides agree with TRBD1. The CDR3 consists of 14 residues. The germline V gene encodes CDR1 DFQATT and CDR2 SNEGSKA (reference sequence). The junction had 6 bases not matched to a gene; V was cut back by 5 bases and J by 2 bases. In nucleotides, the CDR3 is TGCAGTGCTGGCCGGGACAGGTACACAGATACGCAGTATTTT. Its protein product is CSAGRDRYTDTQYF.

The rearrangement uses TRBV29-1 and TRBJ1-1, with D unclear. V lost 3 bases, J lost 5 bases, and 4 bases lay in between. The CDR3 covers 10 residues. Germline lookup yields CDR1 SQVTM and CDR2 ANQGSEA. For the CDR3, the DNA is TGCAGCGTTGAGGATACTGAAGCTTTCTTT. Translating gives CSVEDTEAFF.

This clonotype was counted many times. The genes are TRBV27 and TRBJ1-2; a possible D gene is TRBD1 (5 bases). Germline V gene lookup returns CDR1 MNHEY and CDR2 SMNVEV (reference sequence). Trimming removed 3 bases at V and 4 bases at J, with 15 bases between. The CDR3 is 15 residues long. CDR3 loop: CASSLTAGPLYGYTF. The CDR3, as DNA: TGTGCCAGCAGTTTGACAGCGGGGCCCCTCTATGGCTACACCTTC.

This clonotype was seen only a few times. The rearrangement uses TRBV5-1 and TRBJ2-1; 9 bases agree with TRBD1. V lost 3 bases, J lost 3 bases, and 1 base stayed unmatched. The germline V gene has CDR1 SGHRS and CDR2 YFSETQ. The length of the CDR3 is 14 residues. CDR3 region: CASSSGQGYNEQFF. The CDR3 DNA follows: TGCGCCAGCAGCTCGGGACAGGGCTACAATGAGCAGTTCTTC.

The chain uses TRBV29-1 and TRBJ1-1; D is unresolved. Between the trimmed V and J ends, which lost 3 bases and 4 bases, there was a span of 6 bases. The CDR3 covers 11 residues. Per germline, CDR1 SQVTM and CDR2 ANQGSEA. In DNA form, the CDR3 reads TGCAGCGTTGAGGGAGTCACTGAAGCTTTCTTT. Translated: CSVEGVTEAFF.

The CDR3 DNA reads as TGCAGCGTTTATCAGGGGAGTGAAAAACTGTTTTTT. It specifies CSVYQGSEKLFF. This chain connects TRBV29-1 to TRBJ1-4, with a weak D call TRBD1 (6 bases). V was pared by 5 bases and J by 7 bases, with 11 bases between. The CDR3 is made up of 12 amino acids. Germline V lookup: CDR1 SQVTM, CDR2 ANQGSEA.

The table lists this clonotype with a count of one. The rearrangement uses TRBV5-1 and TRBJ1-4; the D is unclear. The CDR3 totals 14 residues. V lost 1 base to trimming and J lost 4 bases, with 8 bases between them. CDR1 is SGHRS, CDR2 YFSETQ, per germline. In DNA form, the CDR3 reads TGCGCCAGCAGCTTGTTGCCGAATAATGAAAAACTGTTTTTT. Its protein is CASSLLPNNEKLFF.

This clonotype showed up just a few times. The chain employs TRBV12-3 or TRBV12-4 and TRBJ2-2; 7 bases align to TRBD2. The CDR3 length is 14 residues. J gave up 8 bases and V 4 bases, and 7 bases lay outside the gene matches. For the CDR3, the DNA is TGTGCCAGCAGTTCAGGACTAGGTACTGGGGAGCTGTTTTTT. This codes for CASSSGLGTGELFF.

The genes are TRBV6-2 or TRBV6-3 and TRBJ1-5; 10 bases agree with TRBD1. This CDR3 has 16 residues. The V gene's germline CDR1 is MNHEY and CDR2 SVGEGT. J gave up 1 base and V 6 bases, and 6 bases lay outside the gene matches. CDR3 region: CASSARQGASNQPQHF. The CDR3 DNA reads TGTGCCAGCAGCGCAAGACAGGGGGCGAGCAATCAGCCCCAGCATTTT.

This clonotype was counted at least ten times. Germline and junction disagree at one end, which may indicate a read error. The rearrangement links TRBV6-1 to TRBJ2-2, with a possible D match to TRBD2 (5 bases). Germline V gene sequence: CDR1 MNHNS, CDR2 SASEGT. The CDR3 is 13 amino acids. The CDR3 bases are TGTGCCAGCAGCGAAGTGGGGAGCGGGGAGCTGTTTTTT. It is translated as CASSEVGSGELFF.

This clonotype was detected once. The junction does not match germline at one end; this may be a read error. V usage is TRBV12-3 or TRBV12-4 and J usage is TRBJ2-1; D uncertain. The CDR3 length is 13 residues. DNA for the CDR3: TGTGCCAGCCGTTTCCCTGCTATCATTGAGCAGTTCTTC. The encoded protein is CASRFPAIIEQFF.

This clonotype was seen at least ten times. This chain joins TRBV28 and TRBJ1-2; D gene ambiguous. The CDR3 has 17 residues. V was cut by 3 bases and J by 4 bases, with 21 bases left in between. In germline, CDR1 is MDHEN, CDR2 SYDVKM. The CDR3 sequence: CASSLGPTYTQLYGYTF. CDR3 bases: TGTGCCAGCAGTTTGGGCCCCACCTACACGCAGCTCTATGGCTACACCTTC.

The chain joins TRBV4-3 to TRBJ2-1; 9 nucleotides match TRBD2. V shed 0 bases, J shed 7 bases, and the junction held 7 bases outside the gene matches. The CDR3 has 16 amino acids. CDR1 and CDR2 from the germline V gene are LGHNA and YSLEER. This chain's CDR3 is CASSQDQLAGMNEQFF. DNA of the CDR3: TGCGCCAGCAGCCAAGATCAGCTAGCGGGGATGAATGAGCAGTTCTTC.

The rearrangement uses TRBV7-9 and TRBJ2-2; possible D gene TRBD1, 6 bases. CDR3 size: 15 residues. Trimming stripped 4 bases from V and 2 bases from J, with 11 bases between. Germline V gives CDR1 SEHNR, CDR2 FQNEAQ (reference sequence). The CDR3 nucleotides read TGTGCCAGCAGCTCCCGGACAGAAAACACCGGGGAGCTGTTTTTT. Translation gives CASSSRTENTGELFF.

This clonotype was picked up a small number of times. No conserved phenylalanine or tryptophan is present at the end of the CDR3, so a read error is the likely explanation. CDR3: CASSVRGFTEAFS. The CDR3 DNA sequence: TGTGCCAGTAGTGTCCGGGGGTTCACTGAAGCTTTCTCT. The chain employs TRBV19 and TRBJ1-1; possibly TRBD1 for D (5 bases). Trimming pared 5 bases from V and 4 bases from J, leaving 11 bases between. Germline loops: CDR1 LNHDA, CDR2 SQIVND (reference sequence). This CDR3 is built from 13 residues.

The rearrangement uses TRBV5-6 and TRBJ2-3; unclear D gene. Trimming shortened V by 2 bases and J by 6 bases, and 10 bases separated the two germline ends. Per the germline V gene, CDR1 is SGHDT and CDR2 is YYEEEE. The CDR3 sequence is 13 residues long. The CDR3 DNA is TGTGCCAGCAGCTTACATGATGGGGATACGCAGTATTTT. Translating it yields CASSLHDGDTQYF.

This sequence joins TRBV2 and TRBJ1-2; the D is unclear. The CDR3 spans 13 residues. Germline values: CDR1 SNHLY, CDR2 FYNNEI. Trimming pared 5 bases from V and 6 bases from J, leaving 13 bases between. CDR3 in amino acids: CASSSGYSDGYTF. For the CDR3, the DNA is TGTGCCAGCAGTTCGGGGTACAGTGATGGCTACACCTTC. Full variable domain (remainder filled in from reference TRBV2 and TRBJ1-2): EPEVTQTPSHQVTQMGQEVILRCVPISNHLYFYWYRQILGQKVEFLVSFYNNEISEKSEIFDDQFSVERPDGSNFTLKIRSTKLEDSAMYFCASSSGYSDGYTFGSGTRLTVV.

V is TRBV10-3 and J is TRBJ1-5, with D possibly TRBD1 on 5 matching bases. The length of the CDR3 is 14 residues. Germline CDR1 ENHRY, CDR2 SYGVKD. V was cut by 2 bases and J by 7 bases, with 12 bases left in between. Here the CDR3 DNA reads TGTGCCATCAGTGAGGTACGGGGGGAGCAGCCCCAGCATTTT. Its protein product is CAISEVRGEQPQHF.

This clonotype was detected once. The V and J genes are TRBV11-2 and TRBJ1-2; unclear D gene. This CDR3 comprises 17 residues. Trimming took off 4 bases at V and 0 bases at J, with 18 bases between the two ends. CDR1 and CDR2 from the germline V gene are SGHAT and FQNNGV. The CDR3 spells CASSSILDGGSNYGYTF. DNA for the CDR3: TGTGCCAGCAGCTCCATACTGGACGGAGGATCTAACTATGGCTACACCTTC.

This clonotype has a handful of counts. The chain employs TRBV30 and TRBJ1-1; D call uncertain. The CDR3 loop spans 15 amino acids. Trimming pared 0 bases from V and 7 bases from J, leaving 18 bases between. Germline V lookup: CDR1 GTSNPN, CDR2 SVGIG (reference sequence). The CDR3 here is CAWSVRGLAGGEAFF. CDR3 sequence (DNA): TGTGCCTGGAGTGTACGCGGGTTGGCGGGCGGTGAAGCTTTCTTT. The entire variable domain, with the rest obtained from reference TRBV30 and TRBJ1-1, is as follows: SQTIHQWPATLVQPVGSPLSLECTVEGTSNPNLYWYRQAAGRGLQLLFYSVGIGQISSEVPQNLSASRPQDRQFILSSKKLLLSDSGFYLCAWSVRGLAGGEAFFGQGTRLTVV.